Sequencing of this TCR beta chain was carried out in a study of cytomegalovirus exposure and HLA in healthy donors (dated 2017 in TCRdb). Turning to the overall study: According to an earlier analysis of a few hundred of the donors, about 190 million T cells yielded 117 million unique TCR beta sequences and 276 Gb of sequence data. An early release that covered roughly 600 HLA-typed donors contained 250 to 350 gigabases of sequencing data and around 85 million unique TCR sequences. The genetic ancestry cluster associated with self-reported Caucasian donors included 81% of the roughly 410 genotyped donors. The aim of the study was to test whether cataloging public T cell receptors could identify signatures of past pathogen exposure. The study profiled the T cell repertoires of approximately 700 subjects by immunosequencing and related them to cytomegalovirus serostatus. A separate validation cohort of 100 to 150 different subjects was used in addition to the roughly 670-subject first cohort. The study combined high-throughput TCR immunosequencing, statistical association of individual TCRs with disease status, and machine learning to predict cytomegalovirus infection status. A later analysis re-examined previously published TCR beta repertoires from several hundred donors and added high-resolution HLA genotyping to investigate patterns of TCR occurrence. Rather than drawing on any new phenotypic data, the later analysis identified candidate immune exposures from TCR beta sequences and the way those sequences occurred across donors. An earlier analysis of some 600 of the donors applied high-throughput TCR beta sequencing to assess whether each TCR beta V gene segment acted as functional or pseudogenic. Donor age, sex, ethnicity and CMV serostatus were compiled together with the repertoire data. A later genetic analysis used genome-wide SNP genotypes for about three fifths of the 666 donors, treating that subset as a discovery cohort. All discovery cohort repertoires had been generated on a single sequencing platform. Class I and class II HLA loci were covered by the typing at four-digit resolution. Typing coverage differed by locus: A, B, C, DRB1 and DQB1 were typed in roughly 629-640 donors, DQA1 in about 510, DPA1 in nearly 610, and DPB1 in roughly 450. Roughly five DR-DQ haplotypes were treated as single units for association and clustering because of strong linkage in the cohort. Across approximately 400 genotyped donors of the cohort, an average of about 250,000 unique TCR beta nucleotide sequences per donor were sequenced, and 15% to 20% of those sequences were non-productive.

In total, approximately 690 healthy bone marrow donors made up the cohort. All cohort members were sampled while nominally healthy, although unrecorded immune exposures were likely present. The donor was CMV seropositive and was included in the group of 250 to 350 seropositive cohort members. Each donor provided a peripheral blood sample, and peripheral blood mononuclear cells were used for TCR beta sequencing. The Qiagen DNeasy Blood Extraction Kit was used to extract genomic DNA from the blood cell samples. The germline V gene provides CDR1 MDHEN and CDR2 SYDVKM. V gives up 3 bases and J gives up 3 bases, and the segment between their germline ends measures 9 bases. Including the terminal cysteine and phenylalanine, the CDR3 comprises 13 residues. This entry keeps only the CDR3 DNA: 39 bases, framed from base 1. In the case of this clone: What antigen it recognizes has not been identified. No much larger clonotype is one base removed from it; base qualities were not supplied. The same CDR3 can be traced to other DNA sequences in this sample.

The library relied on the immunoSEQ multiplex PCR assay. A mixture of 60 forward primers for TCR Vbeta segments and 13 reverse primers for TCR Jbeta segments was used in the multiplex PCR. The CDR3 region of rearranged TCR beta genes was amplified from genomic DNA with a multiplex PCR assay. The amplified TCR beta libraries were sequenced on the Illumina HiSeq System as 87-base-pair reads. Per the original workflow: In a later analysis, tens of millions of unique TCR beta chains were counted across the roughly 610 repertoires, and around 11 million of these chains were shared by at least two donors. Raw reads were error-corrected and collapsed into unique sequences by a nearest-neighbor algorithm in which closely related sequences were merged to remove PCR and sequencing errors. Alignment of CDR3 sequences to IMGT reference sequences was used to assign V, D and J gene segments. For a sequence to be retained, at least a six-nucleotide match to both a V gene segment and a J gene segment was required. Rearrangements were called productive when the CDR3 lacked stop codons and stayed in frame with V and J; all others were non-productive. CDR3 was defined by IMGT convention, running from the second conserved V-encoded cysteine to the conserved J-encoded phenylalanine. The earlier analysis of 587 of the donors excluded any sequence lacking an unambiguous match to a single V gene segment. An earlier analysis of 587 of the donors called V segments functional above 56.7% productive rearrangements and segregating when the between-donor standard deviation exceeded 5%. To diagnose cytomegalovirus status from the catalog of TCR beta chain sequences, a statistical classification framework was built. In a later analysis, TCR nucleotide sequences were compared against IMGT/GENE-DB human TR gene sequences so that V and J genes could be assigned. The TCRdist pipeline was used in a later analysis to assign CDR3 sequences and most-parsimonious VDJ recombination scenarios. In a later analysis, each TCR beta chain was defined by its CDR3 amino acid sequence together with its V-gene family, and reads lacking a unique V-gene family were excluded. In a later analysis, a few hundred highly shared, low-generation-probability nucleotide sequences were removed to address suspected cross-contamination and a sequencing artifact. For each public chain, a later analysis derived a clonal expansion index from normalized ranks of inferred template counts within each repertoire. In a later analysis, generation probabilities were computed using a VDJ recombination model fitted to out-of-frame rearrangements, and the results were checked against IGoR. A later analysis scored TCR-TCR, TCR-HLA and TCR-CMV co-occurrence with hypergeometric tests, applying a repertoire-size bias correction to TCR pairs. A later analysis estimated false discovery rates by permuting HLA or CMV assignments 20 times. In a later analysis, co-occurring TCRs were grouped using DBSCAN, and TCRdist sequence similarity was added for clustering within HLA-allele-positive subsets. Repertoires with fewer than 30,000 or more than 120,000 public chains, plus five repertoires with anomalous nucleotide sharing, were excluded from co-occurrence clustering. As stored in TCRdb, this immuneACCESS dataset retains in-frame rearrangements with V and J assigned. A fraction of the clones does not appear; measured against another copy, unresolved V genes explain less than half of the discrepancy, and the remainder lacks a known reason. V, J and clone size reflect that table, while D and trimming were determined from the DNA. In all, the sample holds about 130,000 clones, and 8% to 11% of those were seen once. The ten largest account for 4.5% to 5% of the sample.

What the work shows at the level of the full study, not this receptor alone: In a later analysis, the rate of TCR association differed among HLA loci, with DRB1 alleles having the most associated TCRs and HLA-C alleles having the fewest. A cluster of highly shared sequence variants was judged likely to be a technical artifact of the sequencing pipeline. Immune exposure information for the cohort was limited to CMV serostatus. The authors suggested that the approach could potentially be generalized to other disease states and immunological phenotypes. Seventeen rarely observed V segments, including chromosome 9 orphons, were excluded from the earlier analysis of approximately 500 of the donors because counts were too low. In a later genetic analysis, a missense DCLRE1C variant was associated with V-gene and J-gene trimming of TCR beta chains, and the association was replicated in an independent cohort. Linkage disequilibrium might explain the correlated functional status among segregating V segments, but an unknown experimental factor could not be ruled out. In a later analysis, several top co-occurrence clusters were reported to appear linked to parvovirus B19, influenza, CMV and Epstein-Barr virus. In both the original and validation cohorts, the classifier was reported to diagnose cytomegalovirus status with high specificity and sensitivity. Three of the identified cytomegalovirus-associated TCR beta chains were confirmed in vitro to be specific for cytomegalovirus antigens. Because the 87-base-pair reads could not distinguish some IMGT-functional V segments, including TRBV6-2 and TRBV6-3, those segments were excluded. A later genetic analysis reported fewer N-insertions in productive TCRs among donors in an Asian-associated ancestry cluster than the roughly 720-donor mean. In an earlier analysis of some 550 of the donors, most TCR beta V segments were observed in productive rearrangements about 90% or about 30% of the time, broadly matching IMGT annotations. A further reported finding was that TCR beta sequences accurately predicted the HLA-A and HLA-B alleles for most subjects in the first cohort. This cohort had only TCR beta chains sequenced, and the lack of alpha or paired-chain data limited which features could be detected. The study listed 164 TCR beta chains as associated with cytomegalovirus. HLA typing was unavailable for some donors at each locus, so association tests used only the typed subset. In a later analysis, about 17,000 TCR beta sequences were associated with specific HLA alleles at a false discovery rate of 0.05. In a later analysis, HLA-associated TCR beta chains showed more clonal expansion and lower generation probabilities than non-associated chains that were equally common. Strong co-occurrence of HLA alleles, especially DR and DQ, made assigning TCR associations to individual alleles difficult. Presence/absence analyses assumed roughly uniform sequencing depth across donors, an assumption that may not hold. A later analysis found that most CMV-associated TCR beta chains appeared HLA-restricted, with HLA associations seemingly driven largely by CMV exposure. Across donors, most TCR sequences were observed very rarely, whereas some public TCRs were present in many individuals.

The sequence links TRBV28 to TRBJ2-7; no D gene can be assigned with confidence. This receptor was taken from a young woman in good health and CMV-seropositive. The sample taken for sequencing was PBMCs. The base sequence is TGTGCCAGCAGTTTCTCGGGTAGCTACGAGCAGTACTTC. Its translation is CASSFSGSYEQYF.